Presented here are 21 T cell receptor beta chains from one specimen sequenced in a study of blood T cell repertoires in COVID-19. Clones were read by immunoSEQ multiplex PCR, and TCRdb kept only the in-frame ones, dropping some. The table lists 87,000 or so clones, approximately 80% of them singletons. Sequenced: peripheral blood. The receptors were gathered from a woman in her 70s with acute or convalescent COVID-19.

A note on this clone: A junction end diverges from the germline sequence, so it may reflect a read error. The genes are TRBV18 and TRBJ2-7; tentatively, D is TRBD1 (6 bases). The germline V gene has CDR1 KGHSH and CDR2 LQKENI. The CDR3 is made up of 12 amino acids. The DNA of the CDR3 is TGTGCCAGCTCCCCGAACAGGGACGAGCGGTACTTC. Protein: CASSPNRDERYF.

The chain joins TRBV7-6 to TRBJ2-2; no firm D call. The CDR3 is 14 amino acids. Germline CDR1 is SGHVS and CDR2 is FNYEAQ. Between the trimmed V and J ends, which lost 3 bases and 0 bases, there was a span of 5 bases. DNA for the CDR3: TGTGCCAGCAGCTTCGGAGCGAACACCGGGGAGCTGTTTTTT. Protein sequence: CASSFGANTGELFF.

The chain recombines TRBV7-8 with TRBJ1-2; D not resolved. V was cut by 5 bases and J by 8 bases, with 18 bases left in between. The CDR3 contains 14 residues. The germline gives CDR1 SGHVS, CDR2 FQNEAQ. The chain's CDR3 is CASSKGSPSTGYTF. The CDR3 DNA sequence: TGTGCCAGCAGCAAAGGGAGCCCTAGTACCGGCTACACCTTC.

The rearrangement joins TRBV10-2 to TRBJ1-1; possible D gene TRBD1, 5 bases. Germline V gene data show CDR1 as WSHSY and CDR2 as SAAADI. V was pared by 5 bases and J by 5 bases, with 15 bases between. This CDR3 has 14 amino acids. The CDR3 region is CASSRNERGTEAFF. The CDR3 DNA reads TGCGCCAGCAGTAGAAATGAACGGGGGACTGAAGCTTTCTTT.

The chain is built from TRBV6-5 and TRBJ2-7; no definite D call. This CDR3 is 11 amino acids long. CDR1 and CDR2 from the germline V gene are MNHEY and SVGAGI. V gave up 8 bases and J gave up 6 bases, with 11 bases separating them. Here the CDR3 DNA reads TGTGCCAGCGATGATGGAGTCGAGCAGTACTTC. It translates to CASDDGVEQYF.

The CDR3 bases are TGCGCCAGCGGCCGACAGCGCAATGAGCAGTTCTTC. This translates into CASGRQRNEQFF. The J gene is TRBJ2-1, the V gene TRBV10-1, with a tentative D call TRBD1 (5 bases). Trimming shortened V by 8 bases and J by 6 bases, and 11 bases separated the two germline ends. The V gene's germline CDR1 is WNHNN and CDR2 SYGVQD (reference sequence). The CDR3 is 12 amino acids.

The CDR3 is CASSPGQGGDEAFF. The CDR3 nucleotides are TGTGCCAGTAGTCCCGGACAGGGTGGGGATGAAGCTTTCTTT. V and J are TRBV19 and TRBJ1-1; 8 bases fit TRBD1. Germline CDR1 and CDR2: LNHDA and SQIVND (reference sequence). The V gene end was trimmed by 5 bases and the J gene end by 7 bases; junction bases not matched to a gene: 9. The CDR3 loop spans 14 amino acids. Looking up the rest from reference TRBV19 and TRBJ1-1 gives the full variable domain: DGGITQSPKYLFRKEGQNVTLSCEQNLNHDAMYWYRQDPGQGLRLIYYSQIVNDFQKGDIAEGYSVSREKKESFPLTVTSAQKNPTAFYLCASSPGQGGDEAFFGQGTRLTVV.

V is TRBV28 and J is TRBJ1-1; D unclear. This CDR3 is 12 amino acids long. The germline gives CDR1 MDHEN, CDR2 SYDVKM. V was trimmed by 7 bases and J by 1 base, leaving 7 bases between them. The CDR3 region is CASTFSNTEAFF. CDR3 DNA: TGTGCCAGCACCTTTTCGAACACTGAAGCTTTCTTT.

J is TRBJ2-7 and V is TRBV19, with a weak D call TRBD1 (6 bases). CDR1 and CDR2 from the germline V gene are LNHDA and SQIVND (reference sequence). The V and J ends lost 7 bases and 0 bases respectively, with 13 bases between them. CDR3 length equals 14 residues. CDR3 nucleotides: TGTGCCAGTACCCCCACAGGGATCTCCTACGAGCAGTACTTC. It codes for CASTPTGISYEQYF.

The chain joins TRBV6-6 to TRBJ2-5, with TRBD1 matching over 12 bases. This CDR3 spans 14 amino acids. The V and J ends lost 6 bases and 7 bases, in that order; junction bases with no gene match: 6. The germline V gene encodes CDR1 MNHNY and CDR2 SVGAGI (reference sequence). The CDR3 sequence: CASSPGQGARTQYF. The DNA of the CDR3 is TGTGCCAGCAGCCCGGGACAGGGGGCAAGGACCCAGTACTTC.

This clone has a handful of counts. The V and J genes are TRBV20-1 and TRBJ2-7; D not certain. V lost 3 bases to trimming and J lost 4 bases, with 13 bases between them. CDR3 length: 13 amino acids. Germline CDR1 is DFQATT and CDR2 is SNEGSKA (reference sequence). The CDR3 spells CSASLGPGYEQYF. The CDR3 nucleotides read TGCAGTGCTAGTTTGGGTCCGGGTTACGAGCAGTACTTC.

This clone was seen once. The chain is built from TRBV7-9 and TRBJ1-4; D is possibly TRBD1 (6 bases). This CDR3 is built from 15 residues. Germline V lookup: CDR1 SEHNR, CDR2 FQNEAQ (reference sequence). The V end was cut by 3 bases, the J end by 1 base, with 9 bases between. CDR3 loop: CASSFLDRTNEKLFF. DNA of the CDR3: TGTGCCAGCAGCTTTTTGGACAGAACTAATGAAAAACTGTTTTTT.

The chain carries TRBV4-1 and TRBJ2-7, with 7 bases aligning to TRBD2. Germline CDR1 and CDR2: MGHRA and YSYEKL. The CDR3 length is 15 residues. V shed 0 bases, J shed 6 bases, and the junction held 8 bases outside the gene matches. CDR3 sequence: CASSQDPRWGGEQYF. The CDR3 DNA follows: TGCGCCAGCAGCCAAGATCCGAGATGGGGGGGCGAGCAGTACTTC.

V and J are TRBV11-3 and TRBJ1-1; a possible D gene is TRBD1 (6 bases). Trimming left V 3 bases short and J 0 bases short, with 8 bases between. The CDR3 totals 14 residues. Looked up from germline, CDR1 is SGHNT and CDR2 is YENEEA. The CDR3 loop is CASSFTGLNTEAFF. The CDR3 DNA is TGTGCCAGCAGCTTTACAGGGTTGAACACTGAAGCTTTCTTT. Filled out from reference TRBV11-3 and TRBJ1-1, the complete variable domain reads EAGVVQSPRYKIIEKKQPVAFWCNPISGHNTLYWYLQNLGQGPELLIRYENEEAVDDSQLPKDRFSAERLKGVDSTLKIQPAELGDSAVYLCASSFTGLNTEAFFGQGTRLTVV.

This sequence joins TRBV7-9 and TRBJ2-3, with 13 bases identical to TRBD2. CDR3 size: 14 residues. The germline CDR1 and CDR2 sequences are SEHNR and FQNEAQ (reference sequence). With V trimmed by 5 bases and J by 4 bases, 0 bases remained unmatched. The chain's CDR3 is CASSGLAGADTQYF. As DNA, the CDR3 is TGTGCCAGCAGCGGACTAGCGGGGGCAGATACGCAGTATTTT.

The CDR3 loop is CSVEGGEGATFF. The CDR3 nucleotides read TGCAGCGTTGAAGGGGGGGAAGGCGCAACTTTCTTT. V usage is TRBV29-1 and J usage is TRBJ1-1, with a weak D call TRBD1 (5 bases). The CDR3 extends over 12 amino acids. Germline CDR1 SQVTM, CDR2 ANQGSEA. V was pared by 1 base and J by 12 bases, with 15 bases between.

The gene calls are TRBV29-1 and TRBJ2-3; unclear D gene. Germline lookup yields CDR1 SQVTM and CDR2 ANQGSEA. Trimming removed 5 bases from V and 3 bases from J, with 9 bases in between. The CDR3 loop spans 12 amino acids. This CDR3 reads CSVRQQTDTQYF. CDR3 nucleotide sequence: TGCAGCGTTCGTCAACAGACAGATACGCAGTATTTT.

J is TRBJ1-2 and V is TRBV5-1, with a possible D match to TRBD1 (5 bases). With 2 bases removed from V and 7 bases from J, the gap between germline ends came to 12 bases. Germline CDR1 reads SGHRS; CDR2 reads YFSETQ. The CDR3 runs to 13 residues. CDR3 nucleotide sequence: TGCGCCAGCAGCTTCGGGGGTTCCGGTGGCTACACCTTC. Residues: CASSFGGSGGYTF.

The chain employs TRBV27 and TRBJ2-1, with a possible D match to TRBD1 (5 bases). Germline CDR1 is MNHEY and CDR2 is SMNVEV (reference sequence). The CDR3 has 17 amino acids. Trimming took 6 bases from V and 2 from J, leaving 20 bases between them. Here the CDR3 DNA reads TGTGCCAGCAGCCAAACTGGGTGGGGCCTTCCCTACAATGAGCAGTTCTTC. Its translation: CASSQTGWGLPYNEQFF.

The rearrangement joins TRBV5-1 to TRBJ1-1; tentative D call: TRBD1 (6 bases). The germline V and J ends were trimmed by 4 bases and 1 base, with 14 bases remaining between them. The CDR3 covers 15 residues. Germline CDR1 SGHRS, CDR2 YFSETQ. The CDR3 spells CASSVSGVENTEAFF. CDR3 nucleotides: TGCGCCAGCAGCGTTTCAGGGGTCGAGAACACTGAAGCTTTCTTT.

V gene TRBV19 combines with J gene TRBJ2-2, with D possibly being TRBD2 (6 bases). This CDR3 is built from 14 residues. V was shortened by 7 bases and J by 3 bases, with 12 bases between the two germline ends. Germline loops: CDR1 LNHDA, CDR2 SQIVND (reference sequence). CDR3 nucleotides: TGTGCCAGTATGGGGGGTTGGGACACCGGGGAGCTGTTTTTT. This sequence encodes CASMGGWDTGELFF.